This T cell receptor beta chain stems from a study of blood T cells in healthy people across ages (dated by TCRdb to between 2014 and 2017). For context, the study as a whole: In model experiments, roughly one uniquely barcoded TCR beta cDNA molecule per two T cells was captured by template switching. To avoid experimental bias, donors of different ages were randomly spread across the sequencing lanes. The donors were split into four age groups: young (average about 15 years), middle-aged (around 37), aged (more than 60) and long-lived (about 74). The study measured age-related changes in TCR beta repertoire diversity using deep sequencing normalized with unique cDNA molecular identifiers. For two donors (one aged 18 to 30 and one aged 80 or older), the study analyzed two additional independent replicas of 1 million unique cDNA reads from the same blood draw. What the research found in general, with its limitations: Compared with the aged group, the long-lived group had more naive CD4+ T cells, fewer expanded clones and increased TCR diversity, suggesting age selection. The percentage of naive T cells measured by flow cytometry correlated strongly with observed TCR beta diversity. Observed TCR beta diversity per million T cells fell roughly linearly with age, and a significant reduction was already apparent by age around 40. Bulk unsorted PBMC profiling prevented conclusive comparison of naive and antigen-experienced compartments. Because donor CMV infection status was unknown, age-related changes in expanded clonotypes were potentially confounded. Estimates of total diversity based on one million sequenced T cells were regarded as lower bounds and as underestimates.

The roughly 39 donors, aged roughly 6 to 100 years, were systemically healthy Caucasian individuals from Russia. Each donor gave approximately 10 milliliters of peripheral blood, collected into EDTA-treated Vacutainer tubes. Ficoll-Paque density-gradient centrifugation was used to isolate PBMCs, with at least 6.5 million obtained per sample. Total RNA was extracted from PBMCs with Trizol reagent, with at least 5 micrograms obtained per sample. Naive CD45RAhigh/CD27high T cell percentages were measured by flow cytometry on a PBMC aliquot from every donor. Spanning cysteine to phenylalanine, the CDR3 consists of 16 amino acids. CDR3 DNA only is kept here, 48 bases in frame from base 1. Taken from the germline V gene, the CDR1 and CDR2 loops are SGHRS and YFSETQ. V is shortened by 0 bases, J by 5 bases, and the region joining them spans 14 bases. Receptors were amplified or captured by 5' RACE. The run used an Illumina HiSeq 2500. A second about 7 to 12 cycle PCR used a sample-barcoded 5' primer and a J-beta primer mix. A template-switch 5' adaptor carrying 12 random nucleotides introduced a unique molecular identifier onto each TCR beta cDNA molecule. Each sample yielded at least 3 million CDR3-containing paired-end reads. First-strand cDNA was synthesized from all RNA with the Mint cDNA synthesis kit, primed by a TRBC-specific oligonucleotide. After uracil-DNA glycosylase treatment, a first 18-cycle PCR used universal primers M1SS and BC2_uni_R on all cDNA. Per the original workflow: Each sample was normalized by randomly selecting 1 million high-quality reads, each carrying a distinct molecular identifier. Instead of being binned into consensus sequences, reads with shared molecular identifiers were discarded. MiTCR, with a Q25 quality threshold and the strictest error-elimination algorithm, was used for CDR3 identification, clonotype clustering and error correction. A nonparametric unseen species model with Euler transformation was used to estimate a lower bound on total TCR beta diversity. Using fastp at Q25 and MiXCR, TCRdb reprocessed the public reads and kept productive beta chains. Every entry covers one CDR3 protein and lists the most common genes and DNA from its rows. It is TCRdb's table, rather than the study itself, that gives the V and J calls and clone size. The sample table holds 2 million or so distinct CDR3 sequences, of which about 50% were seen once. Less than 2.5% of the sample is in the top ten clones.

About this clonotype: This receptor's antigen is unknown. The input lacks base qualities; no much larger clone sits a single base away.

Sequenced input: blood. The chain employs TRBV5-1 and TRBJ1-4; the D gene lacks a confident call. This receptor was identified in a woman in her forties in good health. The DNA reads TGCGCCAGCAGCTTGGACGGAATGGGCTTAAATGAAAAACTGTTTTTT. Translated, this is CASSLDGMGLNEKLFF.